This entry concerns a single T cell receptor beta chain. Profiled with immunoSEQ multiplex PCR; TCRdb holds only in-frame clones, not every one. The sample includes some 500,000 clones, 90% to 97% of them seen just once. Donors were healthy HIV-negative adults without recently reported acute infections or vaccinations. V was pared by 8 bases and J by 2 bases, with 13 bases between. The CDR3 length is 13 residues. The V gene's germline CDR1 is MDHEN and CDR2 SYDVKM. This entry comes from a study of shared clonotypes between healthy human individuals. Study-wide context: Ranging from 18 to 49 in age, donors were a couple of women and three men.

The chain has TRBV28 and TRBJ2-7; D is unclear. The sequenced material came from naive CD4+ T cells sorted from blood. Regarding subset: CD45RA+ positively selected. This receptor was identified in a woman under 40 in good health. The DNA for the CDR3 is TGTGCCAGCCTAAGGGTTTCCCCCTACGAGCAGTACTTC. The encoded protein is CASLRVSPYEQYF.